The clone carrying this T cell receptor beta chain was recorded at least ten times. Its antigen is still unknown. The library came from three nested PCR rounds adapted from ARM-PCR protocols. MiXCR was run by TCRdb on the multiplex PCR reads, yielding one entry per CDR3 protein. The table includes roughly 67,000 distinct CDR3 sequences, 65% to 80% detected once. CDR1 and CDR2 (germline): SGHRS, YFSETQ. This CDR3 is built from 17 residues. Trimming took 3 bases from V and 0 from J, leaving 16 bases between them. The data are from a study of tumor and adjacent non-tumor tissue in lung cancer. Study summary: Millions of productive TCRbeta reads were obtained per sample on average.

Study-level results: Tumor tissue had significantly higher TCR diversity than normal lung.

No cell sorting was done before RNA was extracted from the tissue. The normal lung tissue was taken more than 3 cm from the tumor edge. The sample consisted of distant non-tumor lung tissue. The gene calls are TRBV5-1 and TRBJ2-1; a weak D match, TRBD2 (5 bases). The sequence was obtained from a man aged 55 to 69 with non-small cell lung cancer. The CDR3 DNA reads TGCGCCAGCAGCTGGTCCACAGCGGAGAGCTCCTACAATGAGCAGTTCTTC. It is translated as CASSWSTAESSYNEQFF.